This entry is about one TCR beta chain. The sample is drawn from a study of shared clonotypes between healthy human individuals. Every contributor of samples was a Caucasian grown-up residing in Nashville, Tennessee. The data were produced by immunoSEQ multiplex PCR, yet TCRdb's version contains in-frame clones alone and is incomplete. The data show 850,000 to 1,100,000 clones, about 80% seen once. The CDR3 runs 13 residues. The germline gives CDR1 SQVTM, CDR2 ANQGSEA. The sequenced material came from memory CD4+ T cells from PBMCs. The subset here: CD45RA-negative fraction. The source of this sequence is a young man in good health. Some clones in this sample may be carry-over from other donors' samples. The chain combines TRBV29-1 with TRBJ1-1, with D hard to call. The DNA for the CDR3 is TGCTCCACCGCACCGCTGGTTAACACTGAAGCTTTCTTT. This codes for CSTAPLVNTEAFF.